The 13 T cell receptor beta chains reported below all come from one sample, sequenced in a study of molecular identifiers for immune sequencing clone quantification. From the PCR reads, TCRdb called clonotypes with MiXCR, one entry per CDR3 protein. The repertoire holds hundreds of thousands of distinct CDR3 sequences, with about 25% as singletons. Sequenced input: naive CD8+ T cells from blood, with Jurkat cell RNA spiked in. Subset: FACS-sorted CD8+CD4-CCR7+CD45RA+ naive T cells. These receptors originate from a human donor in good health. Some libraries in this study had Jurkat cell RNA spiked in.

Points on this clonotype: This clone may be a read error of a much larger clone one base away. CDR3 in amino acids: CASSWGISPPQHF. In DNA, the CDR3 is TGTGCCAGCAGCTGGGGGATTAGTCCGCCCCAGCATTTT. The V and J genes are TRBV5-3 and TRBJ1-5; weak D call: TRBD1 (5 bases). TRBV5-3 is filed as an ORF, its function uncertain. The CDR3 spans 13 residues.

The genes are TRBV7-9 and TRBJ2-7, with 8 bases lining up with TRBD1. CDR3 length: 16 amino acids. J lost 2 bases, V lost 5 bases, and 11 bases had no gene match. Germline CDR1 SEHNR, CDR2 FQNEAQ (reference sequence). The CDR3 DNA follows: TGTGCCAGCAGCCCAGCCCCCGGGACAGGCCCCTACGAGCAGTACTTC. This translates into CASSPAPGTGPYEQYF. Combining the CDR3 with reference TRBV7-9 and TRBJ2-7 gives the whole variable domain DTGVSQNPRHKITKRGQNVTFRCDPISEHNRLYWYRQTLGQGPEFLTYFQNEAQLEKSRLLSDRFSAERPKGSFSTLEIQRTEQGDSAMYLCASSPAPGTGPYEQYFGPGTRLTVT.

This clonotype has just a few counts. Lacking the conserved final phenylalanine or tryptophan, this CDR3 likely reflects a read error. This chain joins TRBV7-6 and TRBJ2-5; D is unclear. The CDR3 contains 14 residues. Germline V gene sequence: CDR1 SGHVS, CDR2 FNYEAQ. The germline V and J ends were trimmed by 1 base and 2 bases, with 8 bases remaining between them. CDR3 loop: CASSLVTIQETQYL. For the CDR3, the DNA is TGTGCCAGCAGCTTAGTAACTATTCAAGAGACCCAGTACTTA.

This clonotype was counted many times. The V call is TRBV4-3, the J call TRBJ2-3; 10 nucleotides match TRBD2. Germline V gene sequence: CDR1 LGHNA, CDR2 YSLEER. The CDR3 covers 16 residues. V shed 1 base and J 4 bases; nucleotides not matched to a gene: 5. CDR3 residues: CASSQVPTSGADTQYF. In DNA form, the CDR3 reads TGCGCCAGCAGCCAAGTCCCTACTAGCGGGGCAGATACGCAGTATTTT.

This clonotype appeared a few times. The V gene is TRBV12-3 or TRBV12-4, the J gene TRBJ2-5; 7 positions match TRBD1. The CDR3 loop spans 17 amino acids. The J segment lost 2 bases and the V segment lost 4 bases, leaving 13 bases of the junction unmatched. The CDR3 DNA reads as TGTGCCAGCAGTTACGGGACAGATAAACCGCTACAAGAGACCCAGTACTTC. It codes for CASSYGTDKPLQETQYF.

The V gene is TRBV12-3 or TRBV12-4, the J gene TRBJ2-5; 9 nucleotides line up with TRBD1. Trimming at V came to 3 bases and at J to 2 bases, leaving 7 bases not matched to a gene. The CDR3 is 16 residues long. CDR3 DNA: TGTGCCAGCAGTTTTCCTTCCGGACAGGGGCAAGAGACCCAGTACTTC. Translation: CASSFPSGQGQETQYF.

This clonotype was recorded many times. The V call is TRBV7-2, the J call TRBJ2-1; D possibly uses TRBD1 or TRBD2 (5 bases each). V was trimmed by 5 bases and J by 2 bases, leaving 10 bases between them. The length of the CDR3 is 14 residues. Per germline, CDR1 SGHTA and CDR2 FQGNSA. CDR3 sequence: CASSVGPTYNEQFF. Written as DNA, the CDR3 is TGTGCCAGCAGCGTGGGACCCACCTACAATGAGCAGTTCTTC.

There are many counts of this clonotype. The rearrangement links TRBV11-2 to TRBJ1-5, with D perhaps TRBD1 (5 bases). CDR1 and CDR2 (germline): SGHAT, FQNNGV. The V gene lost 3 bases and the J gene lost 0 bases, with 6 bases spanning the gap. CDR3 length: 14 residues. The CDR3 loop reads CASSFDSSNQPQHF. CDR3 DNA: TGTGCCAGCAGCTTTGACAGTAGCAATCAGCCCCAGCATTTT.

This clonotype was picked up many times. This sequence joins TRBV29-1 and TRBJ2-1; D tentatively fits TRBD1 or TRBD2 (6 bases each). This CDR3 contains 14 residues. From germline, CDR1 is SQVTM and CDR2 ANQGSEA. The V end lost 2 bases, the J end lost 11 bases, and 19 bases lay between the germline ends. As DNA, the CDR3 is TGCAGCGTTGAAAGGAGGGGGTCTGAGAGAAAGCAGTTCTTC. Its translation: CSVERRGSERKQFF.

In its sample, this clonotype was seen a few times. The chain combines TRBV13 with TRBJ1-2, with D hard to call. CDR3 size: 13 residues. The germline CDR1 and CDR2 sequences are PRHDT and FYEKMQ (reference sequence). The V gene lost 1 base and the J gene lost 7 bases, with 10 bases spanning the gap. CDR3 loop: CASSLDRDPGYTF. DNA for the CDR3: TGTGCCAGCAGCTTAGATCGGGATCCTGGCTACACCTTC.

Here the CDR3 DNA reads TGCGCCGGCACGCATGAAGCTTGGGAGGGGACAGGGGGCCCCCACGAGCAGTACTTC. Translated, it gives CAGTHEAWEGTGGPHEQYF. The chain combines TRBV5-1 with TRBJ2-7; the match to TRBD1 covers 12 bases. The CDR3 has 19 amino acids. Germline V gene data show CDR1 as SGHRS and CDR2 as YFSETQ. Trimming removed 10 bases from V and 5 bases from J; junction bases left unmatched: 25.

The chain is built from TRBV20-1 and TRBJ2-5; TRBD2 aligns across 8 bases. Trimming at V came to 3 bases and at J to 5 bases, leaving 11 bases not matched to a gene. The germline CDR1 and CDR2 sequences are DFQATT and SNEGSKA (reference sequence). This CDR3 has 15 amino acids. This CDR3 is CSASEFLAGMETQYF. For the CDR3, the DNA is TGCAGTGCTAGTGAGTTCTTAGCGGGAATGGAGACCCAGTACTTC.

This clonotype was seen a single time. Since a much larger clone is just one base distant, this may be a read error. The chain is built from TRBV7-9 and TRBJ2-7, with 8 bases identical to TRBD1. This CDR3 has 16 amino acids. Germline loops: CDR1 SEHNR, CDR2 FQNEAQ (reference sequence). The CDR3 sequence: CASSPPAGQASYEQHF. In DNA form, the CDR3 reads TGTGCCAGCAGCCCCCCTGCGGGACAGGCCTCCTACGAGCAGCACTTC. Together with reference TRBV7-9 and TRBJ2-7, the CDR3 gives the full variable domain: DTGVSQNPRHKITKRGQNVTFRCDPISEHNRLYWYRQTLGQGPEFLTYFQNEAQLEKSRLLSDRFSAERPKGSFSTLEIQRTEQGDSAMYLCASSPPAGQASYEQHFGPGTRLTVT.